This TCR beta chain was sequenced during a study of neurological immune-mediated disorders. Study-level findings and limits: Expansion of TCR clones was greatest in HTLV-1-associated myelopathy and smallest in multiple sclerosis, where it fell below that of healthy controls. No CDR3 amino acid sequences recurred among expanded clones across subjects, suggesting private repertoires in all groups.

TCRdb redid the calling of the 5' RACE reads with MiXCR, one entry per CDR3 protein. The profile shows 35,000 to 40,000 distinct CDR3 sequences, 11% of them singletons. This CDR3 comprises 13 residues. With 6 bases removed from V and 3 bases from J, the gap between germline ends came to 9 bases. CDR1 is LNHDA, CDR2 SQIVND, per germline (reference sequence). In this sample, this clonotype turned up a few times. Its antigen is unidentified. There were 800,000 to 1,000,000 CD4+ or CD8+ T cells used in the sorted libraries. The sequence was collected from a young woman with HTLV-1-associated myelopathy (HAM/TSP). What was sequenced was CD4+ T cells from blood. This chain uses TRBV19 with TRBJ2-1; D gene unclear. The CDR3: CASRLASYNEQFF. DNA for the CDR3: TGTGCCAGTAGGTTAGCAAGCTACAATGAGCAGTTCTTC.